The rows below give T cell receptor beta chains drawn from one sample of a study of T cells in Graves' hyperthyroidism and ophthalmopathy. MiXCR was run by TCRdb on the multiplex PCR reads, yielding one entry per CDR3 protein. Here the sample spans over 200,000 distinct CDR3 sequences, about 14% being singletons. The specimen was blood. The receptors come from a woman in her 40s with Graves' hyperthyroidism that later progressed to Graves' ophthalmopathy. The CDR3 runs from the conserved cysteine through the conserved F or W. D genes are given only for firm matches. Not all rows give a size; the values are once, few, many and, for expanded clones, a class.

many	TRBV2	TRBD1	TRBJ1-3	CASSVGQAASGNTIYF	TGTGCCAGCAGTGTGGGACAGGCTGCCTCTGGAAACACCATATATTTT
.	TRBV6-5	TRBD2	TRBJ2-5	CASSSSAGVAETQYF	TGTGCCAGCAGTTCATCAGCGGGGGTGGCAGAGACCCAGTACTTC
.	TRBV2	.	TRBJ2-5	CASRAGETGETQYF	TGTGCCAGCAGGGCCGGTGAAACAGGAGAGACCCAGTACTTC
few	TRBV6-9	TRBD1	TRBJ1-1	CASSSFKTGMEFF	TGTGCCAGCAGTTCCTTCAAGACAGGGATGGAATTCTTT
many	TRBV7-6	.	TRBJ2-3	CASSSPQAGPTDTQYF	TGTGCCAGCAGCTCGCCCCAGGCGGGGCCCACAGATACGCAGTATTTT
many	TRBV18	.	TRBJ1-6	CASSQSGGFNSPLHF	TGTGCCAGCTCGCAATCGGGGGGCTTTAATTCACCCCTCCACTTT
many	TRBV10-3	TRBD1	TRBJ1-1	CAISGTGGHRDTEAFF	TGTGCCATCAGTGGGACAGGGGGCCACCGAGACACTGAAGCTTTCTTT
many	TRBV7-9	TRBD2	TRBJ2-1	CASSPLRGVVRYEQFF	TGTGCCAGCAGCCCGCTTCGGGGGGTGGTACGCTATGAGCAGTTCTTC
many	TRBV2	TRBD2	TRBJ2-5	CASSESGTSAETQYF	TGTGCCAGCAGTGAAAGTGGTACTAGCGCAGAGACCCAGTACTTC
many	TRBV20-1	.	TRBJ1-5	CSAVPSGNQPQHF	TGCAGTGCCGTGCCGTCGGGGAATCAGCCCCAGCATTTT
many	TRBV27	TRBD2	TRBJ2-7	CASSPLADTYEQYF	TGTGCCAGCAGTCCTCTAGCGGACACCTACGAGCAGTACTTC
many	TRBV11-2	TRBD2	TRBJ2-5	CASSQRPVTSGQETQYF	TGTGCCAGCAGCCAAAGACCCGTGACTAGCGGACAAGAGACCCAGTACTTC
many	TRBV27	.	TRBJ2-7	CASSSFGRAYEQYF	TGTGCCAGCAGTTCATTCGGGAGAGCCTACGAGCAGTACTTC
many	TRBV20-1	TRBD2	TRBJ2-7	CSATPHMVAGTYYEQYF	TGCAGTGCTACCCCCCATATGGTAGCGGGAACTTACTACGAGCAGTACTTC
many	TRBV5-6	TRBD1	TRBJ1-6	CASSSRTGGVWSPLHF	TGTGCCAGCAGCTCACGGACAGGGGGCGTATGGTCACCCCTCCACTTT
many	TRBV24-1	.	TRBJ2-1	CATSDRIKQGNEQFF	TGTGCCACCAGTGATCGAATAAAACAGGGCAATGAGCAGTTCTTC
.	TRBV29-1	.	TRBJ2-5	CSVEGLWGETQYF	TGCAGCGTTGAGGGACTTTGGGGAGAGACCCAGTACTTC
many	TRBV24-1	.	TRBJ2-2	CATRQANTGELFF	TGTGCCACCAGACAGGCGAACACCGGGGAGCTGTTTTTT
.	TRBV19	.	TRBJ1-5	CASSTKVSQPQHF	TGTGCCAGTAGTACCAAAGTTAGTCAGCCCCAGCATTTT
few	TRBV9	TRBD2	TRBJ2-7	CASSVASGGTYEQYF	TGTGCCAGCAGCGTAGCGTCGGGGGGAACCTACGAGCAGTACTTC
many	TRBV28	.	TRBJ2-7	CASSLYPNYEQYF	TGTGCCAGCAGTTTATATCCCAACTACGAGCAGTACTTC
many	TRBV7-9	.	TRBJ1-1	CASSLSGGLMNTEAFF	TGTGCCAGCAGCTTATCTGGGGGACTGATGAACACTGAAGCTTTCTTT
.	TRBV20-1	.	TRBJ1-1	CSARDKTKGEAFF	TGCAGTGCTAGAGATAAGACTAAGGGTGAAGCTTTCTTT
few	TRBV7-9	.	TRBJ1-1	CASSLGLDSLPGNTEAFF	TGTGCCAGCAGCTTAGGGTTAGACAGTCTACCGGGGAACACTGAAGCTTTCTTT
many	TRBV6-1	.	TRBJ2-3	CASRKLGSMDTQYF	TGTGCCAGCAGAAAACTAGGGAGTATGGATACGCAGTATTTT
.	TRBV9	.	TRBJ2-3	CASSVGASPGTDTQYF	TGTGCCAGCAGCGTAGGAGCATCCCCTGGCACAGATACGCAGTATTTT
many	TRBV6-2/TRBV6-3	.	TRBJ2-1	CASSYRGFSYNEQFF	TGTGCCAGCAGTTATAGGGGGTTCTCCTACAATGAGCAGTTCTTC
many	TRBV5-6	.	TRBJ1-6	CASSPWPEPNSPLHF	TGTGCCAGCAGCCCCTGGCCAGAGCCTAATTCACCCCTCCACTTT
many	TRBV9	.	TRBJ2-1	CASSGSYNEQFF	TGTGCCAGCAGCGGATCCTACAATGAGCAGTTCTTC